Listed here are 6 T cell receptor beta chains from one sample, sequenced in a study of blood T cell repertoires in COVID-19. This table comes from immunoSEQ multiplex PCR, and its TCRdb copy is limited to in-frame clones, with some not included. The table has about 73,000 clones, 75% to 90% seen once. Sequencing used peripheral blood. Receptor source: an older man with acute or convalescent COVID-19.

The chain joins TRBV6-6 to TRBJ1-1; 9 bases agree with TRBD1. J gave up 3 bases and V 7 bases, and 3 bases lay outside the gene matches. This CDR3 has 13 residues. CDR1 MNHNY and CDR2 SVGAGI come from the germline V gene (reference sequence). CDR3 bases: TGTGCCAGCATTGACAGGGGGGACACTGAAGCTTTCTTT. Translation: CASIDRGDTEAFF.

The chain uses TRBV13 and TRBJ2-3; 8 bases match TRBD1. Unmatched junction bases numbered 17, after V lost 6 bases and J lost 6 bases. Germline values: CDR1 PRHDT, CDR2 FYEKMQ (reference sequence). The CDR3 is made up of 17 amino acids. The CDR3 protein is CASRSAFKDRVADTQYF. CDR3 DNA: TGTGCCAGCAGATCAGCTTTCAAGGACAGGGTGGCCGATACGCAGTATTTT.

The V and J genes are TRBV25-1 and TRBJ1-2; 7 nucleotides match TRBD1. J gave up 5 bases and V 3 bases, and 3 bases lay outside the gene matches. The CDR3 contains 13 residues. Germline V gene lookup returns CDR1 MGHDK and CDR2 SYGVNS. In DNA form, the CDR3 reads TGTGCCAGCAGTGACCCGACAGGGTATGGCTACACCTTC. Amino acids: CASSDPTGYGYTF.

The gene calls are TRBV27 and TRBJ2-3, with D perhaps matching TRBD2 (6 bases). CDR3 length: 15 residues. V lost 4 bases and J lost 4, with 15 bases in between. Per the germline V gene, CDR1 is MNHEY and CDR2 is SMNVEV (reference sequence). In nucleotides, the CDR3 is TGTGCCAGCAGTTCCTGGGGAGGCATAGCAGATACGCAGTATTTT. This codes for CASSSWGGIADTQYF.

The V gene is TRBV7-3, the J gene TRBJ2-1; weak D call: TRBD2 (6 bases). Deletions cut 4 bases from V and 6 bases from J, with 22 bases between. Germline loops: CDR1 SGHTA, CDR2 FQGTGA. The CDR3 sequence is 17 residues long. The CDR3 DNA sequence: TGTGCCAGCAGCTCGTACCCGGGAGACCTCGGCCGCAATGAGCAGTTCTTC. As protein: CASSSYPGDLGRNEQFF.

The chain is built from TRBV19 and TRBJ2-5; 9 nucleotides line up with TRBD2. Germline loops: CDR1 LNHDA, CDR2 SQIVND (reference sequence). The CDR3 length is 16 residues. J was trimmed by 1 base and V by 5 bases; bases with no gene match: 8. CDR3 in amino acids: CASSVRSGRPQETQYF. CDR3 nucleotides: TGTGCCAGTAGTGTAAGGAGCGGGAGGCCCCAAGAGACCCAGTACTTC. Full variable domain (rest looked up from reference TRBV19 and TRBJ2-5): DGGITQSPKYLFRKEGQNVTLSCEQNLNHDAMYWYRQDPGQGLRLIYYSQIVNDFQKGDIAEGYSVSREKKESFPLTVTSAQKNPTAFYLCASSVRSGRPQETQYFGPGTRLLVL.